A selection of T cell receptor beta chains follows, all from one sample in a study of response to subunit inactivated influenza vaccine. TCRdb independently ran MiXCR on the RT-PCR reads; one entry per CDR3 protein. Among about 650,000 distinct CDR3 sequences listed, 15% to 17% were seen once. Here the sequenced sample was PBMCs from blood, taken 11 to 12 days after vaccination. The receptors stem from a man aged 45 to 65 who received an inactivated influenza vaccine. CDR3s include the opening cysteine and the closing phenylalanine or tryptophan. A D gene is named only where the DNA matches it firmly. The listing skips clone size in some rows; elsewhere it reads once, few, many or a size class.

CASSPNRQLNYGYTF TGCGCCAGCAGCCCGAATCGACAGCTAAACTATGGCTACACCTTC TRBJ1-2 NA NA TRBV4-3
CASSAQDRGQSSGANVLTF TGTGCCAGCAGTGCCCAGGACAGGGGACAAAGCTCTGGGGCCAACGTCCTGACTTTC TRBJ2-6 TRBD1 NA TRBV25-1
CASSQVQDTQYF TGCGCCAGCAGCCAAGTTCAAGATACGCAGTATTTT TRBJ2-3 NA few TRBV4-1
CASTLRGQAYEQYF TGTGCCAGCACTCTCCGGGGCCAAGCCTACGAGCAGTACTTC TRBJ2-7 NA few TRBV6-1
CAWSTGIPWENIQYF TGTGCCTGGAGTACAGGGATACCTTGGGAAAACATTCAGTACTTC TRBJ2-4 NA NA TRBV30
CASRGFRETQYF TGTGCCAGCAGGGGTTTCCGAGAGACCCAGTACTTC TRBJ2-5 NA NA TRBV6-1
CASSIRSYEQYF TGTGCCAGTAGTATAAGATCCTACGAGCAGTACTTC TRBJ2-7 NA NA TRBV19
CATSRLIAAVANEQFF TGTGCCACCAGCAGACTTATAGCGGCAGTGGCTAATGAGCAGTTCTTC TRBJ2-1 NA NA TRBV15
CASSRTANYGYTF TGCGCCAGCAGCCGGACAGCGAACTATGGCTACACCTTC TRBJ1-2 NA many TRBV12-3/TRBV12-4
CASSTTGTAFEAFF TGTGCCAGCAGCACGACCGGGACAGCGTTTGAAGCTTTCTTT TRBJ1-1 TRBD1 few TRBV7-2
CASSSGQGDSYEQYF TGTGCCAGCAGTTCCGGACAGGGGGACTCCTACGAGCAGTACTTC TRBJ2-7 TRBD1 NA TRBV28
CASSSLAGSYEQYF TGTGCCAGCTCATCTCTAGCGGGATCCTACGAGCAGTACTTC TRBJ2-7 TRBD2 many TRBV5-1
CASSGWTGAEQYF TGTGCCAGCAGCGGGTGGACAGGGGCCGAGCAGTACTTC TRBJ2-7 TRBD1 NA TRBV7-6
CASSTTGAGVRNEQFF TGTGCCAGCAGCACCACCGGGGCAGGGGTTCGCAATGAGCAGTTCTTC TRBJ2-1 NA few TRBV7-8
CASSFLRETGELFF TGTGCCAGCAGTTTTTTGCGGGAAACCGGGGAGCTGTTTTTT TRBJ2-2 NA few TRBV28
CASSLEFDTQYF TGTGCCAGCAGCTTAGAGTTCGATACGCAGTATTTT TRBJ2-3 NA few TRBV7-6
CASSLPAGGGYEQYF TGTGCCAGCAGTTTGCCCGCAGGGGGTGGGTACGAGCAGTACTTC TRBJ2-7 TRBD1 NA TRBV28
CASSQGRGRRTYNEQFF TGTGCCAGCAGCCAAGGGAGGGGACGGCGAACCTACAATGAGCAGTTCTTC TRBJ2-1 NA few TRBV4-2
CASSTDRNTGELFF TGTGCCAGCAGCACCGACCGAAACACCGGGGAGCTGTTTTTT TRBJ2-2 NA many TRBV7-9
CASSRLTGQGYYEQYF TGTGCCAGCAGCCGTTTAACGGGACAGGGGTACTACGAGCAGTACTTC TRBJ2-7 TRBD1 NA TRBV14
CASSQGAGGNEQYF TGCGCCAGCAGCCAAGGAGCGGGGGGCAACGAGCAGTACTTC TRBJ2-7 TRBD2 few TRBV4-1
CASSKRRGHSSYEQYF TGTGCCAGCAGTAAACGTAGGGGGCACAGCTCCTACGAGCAGTACTTC TRBJ2-7 TRBD1 NA TRBV6-1
CAIHDTGAGNTIYF TGTGCCATCCATGATACAGGGGCCGGAAACACCATATATTTT TRBJ1-3 TRBD1 NA TRBV10-3
CSVEGPGYGYTF TGCAGCGTTGAAGGGCCAGGCTATGGCTACACCTTC TRBJ1-2 NA few TRBV29-1
CASSLEGGSPYEQYF TGTGCCAGCAGCTTAGAAGGGGGCTCTCCCTACGAGCAGTACTTC TRBJ2-7 TRBD1 few TRBV11-2
CASSFVSSGRTGKLFF TGTGCCAGCAGTTTTGTCTCTAGCGGTCGCACCGGGAAGCTGTTTTTT TRBJ2-2 TRBD2 NA TRBV12-3/TRBV12-4
CASSLFALAATNEKLFF TGTGCCAGCAGCTTATTTGCGTTGGCGGCAACTAATGAAAAACTGTTTTTT TRBJ1-4 NA many TRBV7-2
CASSQVRSGVPNEQFF TGTGCCAGCAGCCAAGTCCGTAGCGGGGTGCCCAATGAGCAGTTCTTC TRBJ2-1 TRBD2 NA TRBV3-1
CASSLLTGTNVLTF TGTGCCAGCAGTTTGCTGACTGGGACCAACGTCCTGACTTTC TRBJ2-6 NA NA TRBV28
CSARDRGPFEQFF TGCAGTGCGAGGGACAGGGGACCTTTTGAGCAGTTCTTC TRBJ2-1 TRBD1 few TRBV20-1
CASSQDGQRETQYF TGCGCCAGCAGCCAAGACGGACAGCGGGAGACCCAGTACTTC TRBJ2-5 NA NA TRBV4-1
CAIGLAGAEQYF TGTGCCATCGGACTAGCGGGAGCCGAGCAGTACTTC TRBJ2-7 TRBD2 NA TRBV10-3
CASSPSGRGETQYF TGTGCCAGCAGTCCGAGCGGGAGGGGGGAGACCCAGTACTTC TRBJ2-5 TRBD2 NA TRBV6-1
CASSLIGQGVYQETQYF TGTGCCAGCAGTCTAATCGGACAGGGTGTTTACCAAGAGACCCAGTACTTC TRBJ2-5 TRBD1 few TRBV27
CASSGIGTGLYEQYF TGTGCCAGCAGCGGTATCGGGACAGGACTCTACGAGCAGTACTTC TRBJ2-7 TRBD1 NA TRBV5-6
CASSPATRTDTQYF TGTGCCAGCTCACCAGCTACCCGCACAGATACGCAGTATTTT TRBJ2-3 NA few TRBV18
CASSQKRRTF TGCGCCAGCAGCCAGAAGAGGCGGACTTTC TRBJ2-6 NA NA TRBV4-3
CASSPHTSSYNEQFF TGCGCCAGCAGCCCTCATACGAGCTCCTACAATGAGCAGTTCTTC TRBJ2-1 NA NA TRBV5-1
CASSQGAWDGYTF TGTGCCAGCAGCCAAGGTGCGTGGGATGGCTACACCTTC TRBJ1-2 NA NA TRBV14
CSVEVFSQGGLYF TGCAGCGTTGAAGTATTTAGTCAAGGGGGCCTGTACTTC TRBJ2-7 TRBD1 many TRBV29-1
CASSLASVALGEQYF TGTGCCAGCAGCTTAGCTAGCGTTGCTCTTGGCGAGCAGTACTTC TRBJ2-7 NA few TRBV7-2
CASTRLAVINEQFF TGTGCCAGCACCCGACTAGCGGTAATCAATGAGCAGTTCTTC TRBJ2-1 TRBD2 few TRBV6-1
CASSSDMQETQYF TGTGCCAGCAGTTCCGACATGCAAGAGACCCAGTACTTC TRBJ2-5 NA NA TRBV6-5
CSAREVPGQPQYF TGCAGTGCTAGAGAAGTGCCGGGACAGCCACAGTACTTC TRBJ2-4 TRBD1 few TRBV20-1
CASSPKIAGGQETQYF TGTGCTAGCAGCCCAAAGATAGCGGGGGGCCAAGAGACCCAGTACTTC TRBJ2-5 TRBD2 NA TRBV7-7
CASSAREGSNEKLFF TGCGCCAGCAGTGCCCGGGAGGGATCTAATGAAAAACTGTTTTTT TRBJ1-4 NA NA TRBV10-2
CASSSPGTYNEQFF TGTGCCAGCAGTTCCCCGGGGACGTACAATGAGCAGTTCTTC TRBJ2-1 NA many TRBV12-3/TRBV12-4
CASSSGRQGYQPQHF TGTGCCAGCAGCTCGGGCCGTCAGGGCTATCAGCCCCAGCATTTT TRBJ1-5 NA NA TRBV13
CASSQEGLAGVISYEQYF TGTGCCAGCAGCCAAGAGGGTCTAGCGGGAGTTATCTCCTACGAGCAGTACTTC TRBJ2-7 TRBD2 NA TRBV4-2
CASSTSWGVGNQPQHF TGTGCCAGCAGCACCTCATGGGGGGTGGGCAATCAGCCCCAGCATTTT TRBJ1-5 NA NA TRBV6-2/TRBV6-3
CSAPDSYNSPLHF TGCAGTGCCCCCGACAGCTATAATTCACCCCTCCACTTT TRBJ1-6 NA few TRBV20-1
CASSFEYEQYF TGTGCCAGCAGCTTTGAATACGAGCAGTACTTC TRBJ2-7 NA few TRBV7-9
CASGLVLGAYNEQFF TGTGCTAGTGGTTTGGTACTTGGGGCGTACAATGAGCAGTTCTTC TRBJ2-1 NA NA TRBV12-5
CASSQEPPGAQIRSDTQYF TGCGCCAGCAGCCAAGAACCCCCTGGGGCACAAATACGTTCAGATACGCAGTATTTT TRBJ2-3 NA NA TRBV4-1
CSARSRKGTAVPRGRGNEQFF TGCAGTGCTAGATCGCGAAAGGGGACCGCCGTTCCTCGGGGCCGGGGCAATGAGCAGTTCTTC TRBJ2-1 NA NA TRBV20-1
CASSQVWAGDNYEQYF TGTGCCAGCAGCCAAGTCTGGGCGGGAGATAACTACGAGCAGTACTTC TRBJ2-7 TRBD2 many TRBV4-2
CSARGQAGVSETQYF TGCAGTGCTAGAGGGCAAGCGGGAGTTTCAGAGACCCAGTACTTC TRBJ2-5 TRBD2 few TRBV20-1
CSARSRVRTEAFF TGCAGTGCTAGAAGCAGGGTTCGGACTGAAGCTTTCTTT TRBJ1-1 NA NA TRBV20-1
CASSQEKGGGYTF TGTGCCAGCTCACAAGAAAAAGGAGGTGGCTACACCTTC TRBJ1-2 NA NA TRBV18